This entry lists 20 T cell receptor beta chains sequenced from one sample in a study of shared clonotypes between healthy human individuals. The repertoire was sequenced with immunoSEQ multiplex PCR; TCRdb's copy has only in-frame clones and lacks some. The data hold about 1 million clones, with approximately 76% observed a single time. Source material: memory CD4+ T cells sorted from blood. Subset reported: CD45RA-negative fraction. These receptors all come from a man aged 18 to 30 in good health.

The V and J genes are TRBV5-1 and TRBJ2-7; 9 nucleotides line up with TRBD2. V lost 0 bases and J lost 5; bases outside the gene matches: 6. Germline V gene data show CDR1 as SGHRS and CDR2 as YFSETQ. The CDR3 extends over 15 amino acids. The chain's CDR3 is CASSLAGLASHEQYF. The CDR3 coding sequence is TGCGCCAGCAGCTTGGCGGGACTAGCTTCCCACGAGCAGTACTTC. The full variable domain, with the rest looked up from reference TRBV5-1 and TRBJ2-7, is KAGVTQTPRYLIKTRGQQVTLSCSPISGHRSVSWYQQTPGQGLQFLFEYFSETQRNKGNFPGRFSGRQFSNSRSEMNVSTLELGDSALYLCASSLAGLASHEQYFGPGTRLTVT.

The V and J genes are TRBV2 and TRBJ2-2; 7 bases match TRBD1. Germline V lookup: CDR1 SNHLY, CDR2 FYNNEI. The CDR3 has 14 amino acids. J lost 3 bases, V lost 11 bases, and 9 bases had no gene match. This CDR3 is CAVPGTDYTGELFF. The CDR3 DNA sequence: TGTGCCGTCCCCGGGACAGACTACACCGGGGAGCTGTTTTTT.

The V and J genes are TRBV28 and TRBJ2-5; D possibly uses TRBD1 or TRBD2 (5 bases each). The CDR3 length is 12 residues. Looked up from germline, CDR1 is MDHEN and CDR2 is SYDVKM. The V gene lost 5 bases and the J gene lost 4 bases, with 8 bases spanning the gap. CDR3 in DNA: TGTGCCAGCAGTAGGGGAGTAGAGACCCAGTACTTC. Amino acid sequence: CASSRGVETQYF.

This clone showed up just a few times. The V call is TRBV11-2, the J call TRBJ2-3, with D possibly TRBD2 on 6 matching bases. CDR1 SGHAT and CDR2 FQNNGV come from the germline V gene. The V gene lost 4 bases and the J gene lost 2 bases, with 13 bases spanning the gap. The CDR3 runs 15 residues. CDR3 nucleotide sequence: TGTGCCAGCAGCTCTCTAGCGTCCCCCACAGATACGCAGTATTTT. Its protein is CASSSLASPTDTQYF. Variable domain in full (rest from reference TRBV11-2 and TRBJ2-3): EAGVAQSPRYKIIEKRQSVAFWCNPISGHATLYWYQQILGQGPKLLIQFQNNGVVDDSQLPKDRFSAERLKGVDSTLKIQPAKLEDSAVYLCASSSLASPTDTQYFGPGTRLTVL.

This rearrangement joins TRBV6-5 to TRBJ1-1; 11 positions match TRBD1. With 6 bases clipped from V and 4 bases from J, the junction kept 7 bases outside the gene matches. The CDR3 spans 15 residues. The germline V gene has CDR1 MNHEY and CDR2 SVGAGI. Here the CDR3 DNA reads TGTGCCAGCAGAACCAGGACAGGGGGCCTCACTGAAGCTTTCTTT. Translation: CASRTRTGGLTEAFF.

The V gene is TRBV4-1, the J gene TRBJ1-1, with D hard to call. This CDR3 is built from 12 residues. The ends were cut back, 4 bases at V and 11 bases at J, with 14 bases in the middle. Germline CDR1 MGHRA, CDR2 YSYEKL. For the CDR3, the DNA is TGCGCCAGCAGCCCAACCCCGGGGTCGGCTTTCTTT. It specifies CASSPTPGSAFF.

This chain links TRBV30 with TRBJ1-4; possibly TRBD1 for D (6 bases). The CDR3 has 13 residues. Looked up from germline, CDR1 is GTSNPN and CDR2 is SVGIG (reference sequence). With 2 bases removed from V and 16 bases from J, the gap between germline ends came to 20 bases. CDR3 region: CAWSFEGTGKGFF. Here the CDR3 DNA reads TGTGCCTGGAGTTTCGAGGGAACAGGGAAAGGGTTTTTT. The full variable domain, its missing parts supplied by reference TRBV30 and TRBJ1-4, is SQTIHQWPATLVQPVGSPLSLECTVEGTSNPNLYWYRQAAGRGLQLLFYSVGIGQISSEVPQNLSASRPQDRQFILSSKKLLLSDSGFYLCAWSFEGTGKGFFGSGTQLSVL.

J is TRBJ1-2 and V is TRBV5-6, with D unresolved. With 2 bases removed from V and 0 bases from J, the gap between germline ends came to 14 bases. The CDR3 covers 16 residues. Germline CDR1 is SGHDT and CDR2 is YYEEEE. The CDR3 loop reads CASSFSGRPANYGYTF. The CDR3 DNA is TGTGCCAGCAGCTTCTCCGGGAGACCGGCTAACTATGGCTACACCTTC. Drawing the rest from reference TRBV5-6 and TRBJ1-2, the complete variable domain is DAGVTQSPTHLIKTRGQQVTLRCSPKSGHDTVSWYQQALGQGPQFIFQYYEEEERQRGNFPDRFSGHQFPNYSSELNVNALLLGDSALYLCASSFSGRPANYGYTFGSGTRLTVV.

This chain uses TRBV7-2 with TRBJ2-5, with D perhaps assigned TRBD1 or TRBD2 (6 bases each). The germline gives CDR1 SGHTA, CDR2 FQGNSA. This CDR3 has 14 residues. Trimming shortened V by 5 bases and J by 2 bases, and 12 bases separated the two germline ends. CDR3 nucleotide sequence: TGTGCCAGCAGCCAGGGGACTCGGCAAGAGACCCAGTACTTC. This sequence encodes CASSQGTRQETQYF.

The chain carries TRBV7-2 and TRBJ1-1; 8 bases match TRBD1. The germline CDR1 and CDR2 sequences are SGHTA and FQGNSA. V lost 5 bases and J lost 4; bases outside the gene matches: 6. This CDR3 contains 14 residues. The CDR3 region has the DNA TGTGCCAGCAGCCGGAACAGGGGGGGCACTGAAGCTTTCTTT. Translated: CASSRNRGGTEAFF. Full variable domain (remainder filled in from reference TRBV7-2 and TRBJ1-1): GAGVSQSPSNKVTEKGKDVELRCDPISGHTALYWYRQSLGQGLEFLIYFQGNSAPDKSGLPSDRFSAERTGGSVSTLTIQRTQQEDSAVYLCASSRNRGGTEAFFGQGTRLTVV.

V and J are TRBV19 and TRBJ1-2, with a possible D match to TRBD1 (5 bases). Trimming shortened V by 3 bases and J by 5 bases, and 13 bases separated the two germline ends. The CDR3 covers 14 residues. CDR1 LNHDA and CDR2 SQIVND come from the germline V gene (reference sequence). The chain's CDR3 is CASSISAGGYGYTF. For the CDR3, the DNA is TGTGCCAGTAGTATTTCGGCCGGGGGGTATGGCTACACCTTC. The full variable domain, with the rest looked up from reference TRBV19 and TRBJ1-2, is DGGITQSPKYLFRKEGQNVTLSCEQNLNHDAMYWYRQDPGQGLRLIYYSQIVNDFQKGDIAEGYSVSREKKESFPLTVTSAQKNPTAFYLCASSISAGGYGYTFGSGTRLTVV.

The chain recombines TRBV4-1 with TRBJ1-1, with D maybe TRBD1 (5 bases). The germline gives CDR1 MGHRA, CDR2 YSYEKL. The V and J ends lost 0 bases and 11 bases respectively, with 25 bases between them. This CDR3 has 17 amino acids. CDR3 DNA sequence: TGCGCCAGCAGCCAAGATATAATCCCAGGGACCCCACGAGGGGCTTTCTTT. This gives the protein CASSQDIIPGTPRGAFF.

The J gene is TRBJ1-4, the V gene TRBV19; D is ambiguous. The CDR3 contains 13 residues. The germline CDR1 and CDR2 sequences are LNHDA and SQIVND (reference sequence). Trimming stripped 3 bases from V and 4 bases from J, with 6 bases between. CDR3 nucleotide sequence: TGTGCCAGTAGTATTCGGGTTAATGAAAAACTGTTTTTT. Its translation: CASSIRVNEKLFF.

This clone appeared a few times. V and J are TRBV30 and TRBJ1-3; D remains unclear. The V and J ends lost 4 bases and 4 bases respectively, with 5 bases between them. Germline V CDR1 and CDR2: GTSNPN, SVGIG (reference sequence). The length of the CDR3 is 11 residues. The CDR3 reads CAWTVGNTIYF. CDR3 nucleotides: TGTGCCTGGACAGTCGGAAACACCATATATTTT.

V gene TRBV19 combines with J gene TRBJ1-2; D is undetermined. CDR1 and CDR2 (germline): LNHDA, SQIVND (reference sequence). This CDR3 is 12 amino acids long. Trimming cost V 6 bases and J 3 bases, with 8 bases left between them. Written as DNA, the CDR3 is TGTGCCAGTAGGGCAGAAGACTATGGCTACACCTTC. Protein product: CASRAEDYGYTF.

The gene calls are TRBV18 and TRBJ1-3, with D unclear. The germline V and J ends were trimmed by 3 bases and 0 bases, with 15 bases remaining between them. This CDR3 comprises 17 residues. Germline V gene sequence: CDR1 KGHSH, CDR2 LQKENI. This chain's CDR3 is CASSPWTGGNSGNTIYF. DNA for the CDR3: TGTGCCAGCTCACCGTGGACGGGAGGGAACTCTGGAAACACCATATATTTT. Using reference TRBV18 and TRBJ1-3 for the parts outside the CDR3, the full variable domain is NAGVMQNPRHLVRRRGQEARLRCSPMKGHSHVYWYRQLPEEGLKFMVYLQKENIIDESGMPKERFSAEFPKEGPSILRIQQVVRGDSAAYFCASSPWTGGNSGNTIYFGEGSWLTVV.

The chain joins TRBV10-2 to TRBJ1-1; unclear D gene. The CDR3 has 11 residues. The V and J ends lost 3 bases and 10 bases respectively, with 9 bases between them. The germline V gene encodes CDR1 WSHSY and CDR2 SAAADI. The CDR3 DNA sequence: TGCGCCAGCAGTGATAGACGTGGAGCTTTCTTT. This codes for CASSDRRGAFF.

This clone was observed a handful of times. The chain is built from TRBV6-5 and TRBJ1-1; D unclear. V lost 2 bases to trimming and J lost 1 base, with 5 bases between them. The length of the CDR3 is 13 residues. Germline lookup yields CDR1 MNHEY and CDR2 SVGAGI. In DNA form, the CDR3 reads TGTGCCAGCAGTTACGACGGGAACACTGAAGCTTTCTTT. It translates to CASSYDGNTEAFF.

Turning to this clone: At one of its ends the junction is not consistent with the germline gene, which may arise from a read error. This chain uses TRBV6-5 with TRBJ2-5; D unclear. The J call is doubtful: the DNA matches TRBJ2-7 better. This CDR3 contains 13 residues. The germline CDR1 and CDR2 sequences are MNHEY and SVGAGI. The chain's CDR3 is CASSPPASNEQYF. The CDR3 nucleotides read TGTGCCAGCAGTCCCCCCGCCTCCAACGAGCAGTACTTC.

The chain couples TRBV4-2 to TRBJ1-1; no definite D call. Germline CDR1 is LGHNA and CDR2 is YNFKEQ. The CDR3 is 14 residues long. V lost 4 bases and J lost 3, with 12 bases in between. CDR3 sequence: CASSRSLTDTEAFF. The DNA for the CDR3 is TGTGCCAGCAGCCGTAGCCTCACAGACACTGAAGCTTTCTTT.